Below are 11 T cell receptor beta chains sequenced from a single sample in a study of CD8 T cells in Susac syndrome. RNA amounts of roughly 0.45 to 1 ug underwent reverse transcription with random hexamers. TCRdb processed the immunoSEQ multiplex PCR reads anew with MiXCR; each CDR3 protein has one entry. Seen here are approximately 140,000 distinct CDR3 sequences, approximately 95% observed once, and the top ten hold about 0.11%. Sequenced material: CD4+ T cells from PBMCs. These receptor sequences come from a human donor with multiple sclerosis.

Only a few counts were recorded for this clonotype. The CDR3 reads CASSPPGQGYGYTF. DNA for the CDR3: TGTGCCAGCAGTCCTCCGGGACAGGGCTATGGCTACACCTTC. The V and J genes are TRBV6-5 and TRBJ1-2, with 9 bases identical to TRBD1. Germline CDR1 MNHEY, CDR2 SVGAGI. The CDR3 totals 14 residues. The V segment lost 5 bases and the J segment 4 bases; nucleotides outside the gene matches: 5.

This clonotype has a single count. The chain couples TRBV7-9 to TRBJ2-1; 11 bases align to TRBD2. The germline V gene encodes CDR1 SEHNR and CDR2 FQNEAQ (reference sequence). This CDR3 has 17 amino acids. V shed 3 bases and J 5 bases; nucleotides not matched to a gene: 9. For the CDR3, the DNA is TGTGCCAGCAGCTTGGGACTAGCGGCTCTAGGAGACAATGAGCAGTTCTTC. As protein: CASSLGLAALGDNEQFF.

V usage is TRBV14 and J usage is TRBJ2-2; D is ambiguous. CDR1 is SGHDN and CDR2 is FVKESK in the germline V gene. The CDR3 is made up of 12 amino acids. Trimming took 6 bases from V and 4 from J, leaving 6 bases between them. CDR3 region: CASRASTGELFF. The CDR3 DNA sequence: TGTGCCAGCAGAGCCAGCACCGGGGAGCTGTTTTTT.

The V and J genes are TRBV12-3 or TRBV12-4 and TRBJ2-7; possibly TRBD1 for D (6 bases). CDR3 size: 13 residues. Trimming removed 6 bases from V and 3 bases from J, with 12 bases in between. CDR3 nucleotide sequence: TGTGCCAGCAGGATGGGCAGGGGCTACGAGCAGTACTTC. This gives the protein CASRMGRGYEQYF.

The CDR3 is CSVSGQSNYGYTF. The CDR3 nucleotides read TGCAGCGTGAGCGGACAGTCAAACTATGGCTACACCTTC. This chain links TRBV29-1 with TRBJ1-2; the D gene is possibly TRBD1 (6 bases). The CDR3 loop spans 13 amino acids. Per the germline V gene, CDR1 is SQVTM and CDR2 is ANQGSEA. V was trimmed by 6 bases and J by 2 bases, leaving 13 bases between them.

This clonotype was detected a few times. The genes are TRBV12-3 or TRBV12-4 and TRBJ1-6, with D unclear. The CDR3 sequence is 12 residues long. V lost 1 base to trimming and J lost 10 bases, with 5 bases between them. The CDR3 DNA reads TGTGCCAGCAGTTTAGTCCGCTCACCCCTCCACTTT. Translated: CASSLVRSPLHF.

The rearrangement links TRBV24-1 to TRBJ2-7; 11 positions match TRBD2. V was pared by 3 bases and J by 4 bases, with 4 bases of the junction left unmatched. Looked up from germline, CDR1 is KGHDR and CDR2 is SFDVKD. The CDR3 loop spans 15 amino acids. The DNA for the CDR3 is TGTGCCACCAGTGATGGGACTAGCGGCGAGTACGAGCAGTACTTC. This codes for CATSDGTSGEYEQYF.

The rearrangement uses TRBV24-1 and TRBJ2-3; 9 bases are a match to TRBD2. Trimming took 3 bases from V and 6 from J; bases not matched to a gene: 9. Per the germline V gene, CDR1 is KGHDR and CDR2 is SFDVKD. This CDR3 has 16 amino acids. This CDR3 reads CATSDTASGVKDTQYF. The CDR3 DNA sequence: TGTGCCACCAGTGATACGGCTAGCGGGGTGAAGGATACGCAGTATTTT.

The CDR3 sequence: CASSLDRQPWSNYGYTF. The DNA of the CDR3 is TGTGCCAGCAGCTTAGACAGACAGCCTTGGTCTAACTATGGCTACACCTTC. The V and J genes are TRBV7-2 and TRBJ1-2, with D possibly being TRBD1 (5 bases). CDR1 is SGHTA and CDR2 is FQGNSA in the germline V gene. V was trimmed by 1 base and J by 0 bases, leaving 15 bases between them. This CDR3 is 17 amino acids long.

The chain employs TRBV28 and TRBJ2-7, with D possibly TRBD2 on 5 matching bases. CDR1 is MDHEN and CDR2 is SYDVKM in the germline V gene. Trimming took 3 bases from V and 8 from J, leaving 14 bases between them. The CDR3 extends over 13 amino acids. The CDR3 DNA is TGTGCCAGCAGTTTGTCAGGACTGGGCAAGCAGTACTTC. This encodes CASSLSGLGKQYF.

The genes are TRBV12-3 or TRBV12-4 and TRBJ1-6, with a possible D match to TRBD1 (5 bases). V lost 5 bases to trimming and J lost 4 bases, with 6 bases between them. CDR3 size: 13 residues. CDR3: CASSQGYNSPLHF. In DNA form, the CDR3 reads TGTGCCAGCAGTCAGGGTTATAATTCACCCCTCCACTTT.